This note documents a single T cell receptor beta chain sequence. The antigen is undetermined. The junction shows a germline mismatch at one end, possibly a read error. Germline V gene data show CDR1 as SSHAT and CDR2 as FNYEAQ (reference sequence). The CDR3 has 16 amino acids. Using its own MiXCR run on the reads, TCRdb lists one record per CDR3 protein. Among some 940,000 distinct CDR3 sequences, approximately 33% were seen once, and the ten largest hold around an eighth. This specimen comes from a study of T cell repertoires in cytomegalovirus infection. Study-wide context: CMV infection plus the matching HLA type was flagged by public TCR beta signatures. Findings and limits, study-wide: Carriers of CMV plus the relevant HLA were identified by cumulative public TCR beta family frequency. HLA-C-restricted TCR beta clonotypes specific for CMV led the ex vivo response.

The chain uses TRBV7-7 and TRBJ2-1; possible D gene TRBD2, 5 bases. The sample was cultured CD8+ T cells from PBMCs, taken from culture after CMV antigen stimulation. This receptor was taken from a human donor in good health (CMV status not recorded). Some clones in this sample may be carry-over from other donors' samples. The CDR3 reads CASSFRRAVAYNEQFF. CDR3 DNA sequence: TGTGCTAGCAGCTTCAGGCGGGCAGTAGCCTACAATGAGCAGTTCTTC.